Following are 2 T cell receptor beta chains from one sample sequenced in a study of CXCR4 blockade with PD-1 therapy in pancreatic cancer. The assay was immunoSEQ multiplex PCR, and TCRdb's table has in-frame clones only and misses some. The sample yields a few thousand clones, around 42% seen once. Sequenced material: tumor tissue. The source of these receptors is a human donor with pancreatic ductal adenocarcinoma.

This clone occurred once. The chain has TRBV6-8 and TRBJ2-3; TRBD1 agrees at 8 bases. Germline V gene data show CDR1 as MNHGY and CDR2 as SAAAGT. This CDR3 spans 16 amino acids. With 5 bases clipped from V and 0 bases from J, the junction kept 7 bases outside the gene matches. The CDR3 DNA reads as TGTGCCAGCAGTCGAACAGGGGGTTCTAGCACAGATACGCAGTATTTT. Translated: CASSRTGGSSTDTQYF.

V is TRBV19 and J is TRBJ1-5; 7 nucleotides align to TRBD1. The V gene end was trimmed by 9 bases and the J gene end by 4 bases; junction bases not matched to a gene: 12. The CDR3 is made up of 15 amino acids. Per germline, CDR1 LNHDA and CDR2 SQIVND (reference sequence). The CDR3 DNA follows: TGTGCCAGAATTACGGACAGGCGACGGAATCAGCCCCAGCATTTT. Protein product: CARITDRRRNQPQHF.